These T cell receptor beta chains were read from a single sample in a study of blood T cell repertoires in COVID-19. The repertoire was sequenced with immunoSEQ multiplex PCR; TCRdb's copy has only in-frame clones and lacks some. The sample lists 150,000 to 200,000 clones; about 80% were seen once. Material: peripheral blood. Receptors originate from a human donor in a cohort sampled during active COVID-19. Each CDR3 is given with its conserved first and last residue. The order of the fields is CDR3 DNA, CDR3 protein, V gene, clone size, D gene, J gene. D genes are given only for firm matches. Expanded clones are given a class, and other clones once, few, many or no size at all.

TGTGCCACCAGTGATTCCCTAGCGGGAGGAGAGACCCAGTACTTC,CATSDSLAGGETQYF,TRBV24-1,.,TRBD2,TRBJ2-5
TGTGCCAGCAGCGGACTAGCGGGGGGGCCCGGGGAGCTGTTTTTT,CASSGLAGGPGELFF,TRBV9,.,TRBD2,TRBJ2-2
TGTGCCACCAGTGTCGTGAACACTGAAGCTTTCTTT,CATSVVNTEAFF,TRBV24-1,.,.,TRBJ1-1
TGTGCCAGCAGCGTAGAGGGGGACCAAGAGACCCAGTACTTC,CASSVEGDQETQYF,TRBV9,.,.,TRBJ2-5
TGTGCCAGCAGGGGGGACAGGGACTCCTACGAGCAGTACTTC,CASRGDRDSYEQYF,TRBV28,.,TRBD1,TRBJ2-7
TGTGCCAGCAGCCAAGGTTATGATCAGCCCCAGCATTTT,CASSQGYDQPQHF,TRBV3-1/TRBV3-2,.,.,TRBJ1-5
TGTGCCAGTAGTATAAGGGACAGAGGCAATCAGCCCCAGCATTTT,CASSIRDRGNQPQHF,TRBV19,once,TRBD1,TRBJ1-5
TGTGCCAGCAGTTCCTCGGGATGGACTAATGAAAAACTGTTTTTT,CASSSSGWTNEKLFF,TRBV7-2,.,.,TRBJ1-4
TGTGCCAGCAGCACGCCAGGGGGCGTCTTCTCTGGGGCCAACGTCCTGACTTTC,CASSTPGGVFSGANVLTF,TRBV27,.,TRBD1,TRBJ2-6
TGTGCCAGCAGTCCCACGACACCACAGCCCCAGCATTTT,CASSPTTPQPQHF,TRBV28,.,.,TRBJ1-5
TGTGCCAGCAGCTTAAACAGGGCTGTAAACTATGGCTACACCTTC,CASSLNRAVNYGYTF,TRBV7-9,.,.,TRBJ1-2
TGCGCCAGCAGCCATGGACAGTCCAACGCTGAAGCTTTCTTT,CASSHGQSNAEAFF,TRBV5-1,.,.,TRBJ1-1
TGTGCCAGCAGTTATGGACAGGGCTTTCGTCAGCCCCAGCATTTT,CASSYGQGFRQPQHF,TRBV6-2/TRBV6-3,.,TRBD1,TRBJ1-5
TGCGCCAGCAGTCACATCCCGGACGGGGACTCCTACGAGCAGTACTTC,CASSHIPDGDSYEQYF,TRBV23-1,few,.,TRBJ2-7
TGTGCCAGCAGTGAGCTACCCAATTCACCCCTCCACTTT,CASSELPNSPLHF,TRBV2,.,.,TRBJ1-6
TGTGCCAGCAGTTACTCGAGTCGGACAGGGGTATCCTACGAGCAGTACTTC,CASSYSSRTGVSYEQYF,TRBV6-2/TRBV6-3,.,TRBD1,TRBJ2-7
TGCAGCGTTGGACAGTACACTGAAGCTTTCTTT,CSVGQYTEAFF,TRBV29-1,.,.,TRBJ1-1
TGTGCCAGCAGCTTAGCGCAGGGTCCGGGCAATCAGCCCCAGCATTTT,CASSLAQGPGNQPQHF,TRBV7-6,.,.,TRBJ1-5
TGTGCCAGCAGCAAAGGGAGCGGGAGCGTCTACAATGAGCAGTTCTTC,CASSKGSGSVYNEQFF,TRBV21-1,once,.,TRBJ2-1
TGTGCCAGCAGCCAAGGGCCCGACTATGGCTACACCTTC,CASSQGPDYGYTF,TRBV14,.,.,TRBJ1-2
TGTGCCAGCAGCAAAAGAAGGACTAGCTACGAGCAGTACTTC,CASSKRRTSYEQYF,TRBV21-1,.,.,TRBJ2-7
TGTGCCAGCAGTTTACCCCCCCTCAATGAGCAGTTCTTC,CASSLPPLNEQFF,TRBV28,.,.,TRBJ2-1
TGTGCCACCAGCAGACCGGGACAGGGGAGGATAGGCTACACCTTC,CATSRPGQGRIGYTF,TRBV15,.,TRBD1,TRBJ1-2
TGTGCCAGCAGTCCACCGGCGGGGAGCACAGATACGCAGTATTTT,CASSPPAGSTDTQYF,TRBV3-1/TRBV3-2,.,.,TRBJ2-3
TGCGCCAGCAGCGGGGACAGCCATTATGGCTACACCTTC,CASSGDSHYGYTF,TRBV5-1,.,TRBD1,TRBJ1-2
TGTGCCAGCAGTCCCTCCGGGGGAGTCGGCACTGAAGCTTTCTTT,CASSPSGGVGTEAFF,TRBV9,few,.,TRBJ1-1
TGTGCCAGCAGCAGTGCGGCGGAACTGGTAGCTTTCTTT,CASSSAAELVAFF,TRBV2,.,.,TRBJ1-1
TGTGCCATCAGCCCCGACAGGGGAGAGACCCAGTACTTC,CAISPDRGETQYF,TRBV10-3,once,TRBD1,TRBJ2-5
TGTGCCAGCAGCCTCTCCTACGAGCAGTACTTC,CASSLSYEQYF,TRBV7-2,.,.,TRBJ2-7
TGTGCCAGCAGGGGAGAGTTATCGAACACCGGGGAGCTGTTTTTT,CASRGELSNTGELFF,TRBV6-6,.,.,TRBJ2-2
TGTGCCAGCAGTTCCACAGGGGGCATGGGTTCACCCCTCCACTTT,CASSSTGGMGSPLHF,TRBV27,.,TRBD1,TRBJ1-6
TGTGCCACCAGTGATTTAGGGGCTAGCGGGAGACCCTACGAGCAGTACTTC,CATSDLGASGRPYEQYF,TRBV24-1,.,TRBD2,TRBJ2-7
TGTGCCAGCAGCTTGTCTGGTTCAGGGACAGATACGCAGTATTTT,CASSLSGSGTDTQYF,TRBV5-4,.,.,TRBJ2-3
TGTGCCAGCAGCTTTCCGGGGGGCCTCTCCTACGAGCAGTACTTC,CASSFPGGLSYEQYF,TRBV5-4,once,.,TRBJ2-7
TGTGCCAGCAGCCCTGGGGACACCCCGTACGAAAAACTGTTTTTT,CASSPGDTPYEKLFF,TRBV7-9,.,.,TRBJ1-4
TGTGCCAGCAGTCCCCTGACTAGCGGACTTTACAATGAGCAGTTCTTC,CASSPLTSGLYNEQFF,TRBV11-2,.,TRBD2,TRBJ2-1
TGTGCCAGCAGCCAAGGGTCGCGACAGCCCCAGCATTTT,CASSQGSRQPQHF,TRBV3-1/TRBV3-2,few,.,TRBJ1-5
TGTGCCAGAAGCTTGGCCGGGGGACAGGGGGATAGTGGCTACACCTTC,CARSLAGGQGDSGYTF,TRBV5-3,.,TRBD1,TRBJ1-2
TGTGCCAGCTCACCGGGGACAGGGTCACATGGCTACACCTTC,CASSPGTGSHGYTF,TRBV18,.,TRBD1,TRBJ1-2
TGTGCCAGCAGCGCGATCCGGACAGGGGGCTACGGCTACACCTTC,CASSAIRTGGYGYTF,TRBV6-2/TRBV6-3,.,TRBD1,TRBJ1-2
TGTGCCAGCAGCTTAGCGTGGGCAGGGGATGGCGAGCAGTACTTC,CASSLAWAGDGEQYF,TRBV7-9,once,.,TRBJ2-7
TGTGCCAGCAGCAAAGATGTCTTGGGGCAGTCCTCTGGAAACACCATATATTTT,CASSKDVLGQSSGNTIYF,TRBV21-1,.,.,TRBJ1-3
TGTGCCACCAGTGACTCAGGCTTTGGCACAGATACGCAGTATTTT,CATSDSGFGTDTQYF,TRBV24-1,few,.,TRBJ2-3
TGTGCCAGCAGCTTAGAACAGGGCCACTACGAGCAGTACTTC,CASSLEQGHYEQYF,TRBV7-8,.,.,TRBJ2-7
TGTGCCAGTAGTCGACAGGTCGCGAGCTCCTACAATGAGCAGTTCTTC,CASSRQVASSYNEQFF,TRBV19,.,.,TRBJ2-1
TGTGCCAGTAGTCCAGTGGGGGCGGGCGGCTACACCTTC,CASSPVGAGGYTF,TRBV19,.,.,TRBJ1-2
TGTGCCAGCAGCTTAGTCCAGACAGGCTATAGCAATCAGCCCCAGCATTTT,CASSLVQTGYSNQPQHF,TRBV7-9,.,.,TRBJ1-5
TGTGCCAGCAGCTTAACGCAGGGGGTCTCTTACGAGCAGTACTTC,CASSLTQGVSYEQYF,TRBV7-9,.,TRBD1,TRBJ2-7
TGTGCCAGCAGCGCCTTACGGCCCAGGGGCGAAGGTTACTCCTACGAGCAGTACTTC,CASSALRPRGEGYSYEQYF,TRBV5-6,.,.,TRBJ2-7
TGTGCCAGCAGTGAATTGCCAGGCTCCTATGGCTACACCTTC,CASSELPGSYGYTF,TRBV2,.,.,TRBJ1-2